This T cell receptor beta chain comes out of a study of cytomegalovirus exposure and HLA in healthy donors. General study points: Follow-up analysis later connected one missense variant in DCLRE1C with trimming of TCR beta V- and J-genes. A later analysis showed HLA-associated TCR beta chains outstripping equally common others in clonal expansion. Rates of TCR association differed by HLA locus in a later analysis, with DRB1 highest and HLA-C lowest.

This CDR3 has 13 amino acids. V lost 3 bases to trimming and J lost 1 base, with 9 bases between them. The germline CDR1 and CDR2 sequences are GTSNPN and SVGIG (reference sequence). PCR amplification relied on 60 Vbeta primers (plus 13 Jbeta primers). The method was immunoSEQ multiplex PCR; TCRdb's version includes in-frame clones alone and lacks a portion of them. The sample has fewer than 140,000 clones, around 76% seen once. There are a few counts of this clone. Its antigen remains unknown. This chain joins TRBV30 and TRBJ1-1; D remains ambiguous. The receptor was derived from a woman aged 45-60 years in good health and CMV-seropositive. Input material: PBMCs. Here the CDR3 reads CAWRESRNTEAFF. The CDR3 DNA is TGTGCCTGGAGGGAGTCTCGGAACACTGAAGCTTTCTTT.